The rows below give T cell receptor beta chains drawn from one sample of a study of blood T cell repertoires in COVID-19. Generated by immunoSEQ multiplex PCR, the TCRdb table keeps only in-frame clones and is missing some. Of about 110,000 clones in the sample, 82% were seen once. Sequencing input: peripheral blood. The source is a man aged 65 to 85 with acute or convalescent COVID-19. Both conserved end residues are part of each CDR3. Fields, in order: V gene, clone size, J gene, D gene, CDR3 protein, CDR3 DNA. A D gene is named only where the DNA matches it firmly. Where a row states a size, it is once, few, many or the class of an expanded clone; other rows omit it.

>TRBV18|few|TRBJ1-1|TRBD1
CASSPADDRGAFF
TGTGCCAGCTCACCCGCGGACGACAGGGGAGCTTTCTTT
>TRBV5-1|NA|TRBJ2-7|TRBD1
CASSFQDRDYEQYF
TGCGCCAGCAGCTTCCAAGACAGGGACTACGAGCAGTACTTC
>TRBV4-2|NA|TRBJ1-1|TRBD1
CASSQRGQKAEAFF
TGTGCCAGCAGCCAAAGGGGACAGAAAGCTGAAGCTTTCTTT
>TRBV24-1|NA|TRBJ2-6|NA
CATRPGGSVSGANVLTF
TGTGCCACCCGGCCGGGGGGCTCAGTCTCTGGGGCCAACGTCCTGACTTTC
>TRBV6-5|NA|TRBJ1-5|TRBD1
CASSARGYGNQPQHF
TGTGCCAGCAGCGCCAGGGGGTATGGCAATCAGCCCCAGCATTTT
>TRBV18|once|TRBJ1-1|TRBD1
CASSPPRQGGTEAFF
TGTGCCAGCTCACCACCGAGACAGGGGGGAACTGAAGCTTTCTTT
>TRBV5-1|NA|TRBJ1-4|TRBD1
CASSLDRGNEKLFF
TGCGCCAGCAGTTTGGACAGGGGTAATGAAAAACTGTTTTTT
>TRBV6-5|few|TRBJ1-4|NA
CASGRGDEKLFF
TGTGCCAGCGGCAGGGGTGATGAAAAACTGTTTTTT
>TRBV11-2|NA|TRBJ2-3|NA
CASTGTTDTQYF
TGTGCCAGCACAGGGACTACAGATACGCAGTATTTT
>TRBV5-4|NA|TRBJ1-6|NA
CASSLGAGTENSPLHF
TGTGCCAGCAGCTTGGGAGCCGGTACTGAGAATTCACCCCTCCACTTT
>TRBV7-6|NA|TRBJ1-3|NA
CASSADTLLSGNTIYF
TGTGCCAGCAGCGCCGACACGCTCCTCTCTGGAAACACCATATATTTT
>TRBV6-2/TRBV6-3|NA|TRBJ2-7|TRBD1
CASSPLRDRGYLEQYF
TGTGCCAGCAGCCCTCTCCGGGACAGGGGATACTTAGAGCAGTACTTC
>TRBV5-1|NA|TRBJ2-1|TRBD1
CASSLGTGYNEQFF
TGCGCCAGCAGCTTGGGGACAGGCTACAATGAGCAGTTCTTC
>TRBV24-1|NA|TRBJ1-5|TRBD1
CATSDEGARKPQHF
TGTGCCACCAGTGATGAGGGGGCGAGGAAGCCCCAGCATTTT
>TRBV7-2|few|TRBJ1-1|NA
CASSLVLVRGNTEAFF
TGTGCCAGCAGCTTAGTTTTGGTCAGGGGGAACACTGAAGCTTTCTTT
>TRBV5-1|NA|TRBJ1-1|NA
CASSLSVGNTEAFF
TGCGCCAGCAGCTTGTCAGTTGGGAACACTGAAGCTTTCTTT
>TRBV25-1|NA|TRBJ1-1|NA
CASSESPPRRNTEAFF
TGTGCCAGCAGTGAATCCCCCCCGCGGCGGAACACTGAAGCTTTCTTT
>TRBV5-6|NA|TRBJ2-2|TRBD1
CASSSGQLNTGELFF
TGTGCCAGCAGCTCGGGACAGTTGAACACCGGGGAGCTGTTTTTT
>TRBV2|NA|TRBJ2-2|TRBD1
CASKGQGVTTGELFF
TGTGCCAGCAAAGGACAGGGTGTTACCACCGGGGAGCTGTTTTTT
>TRBV7-9|NA|TRBJ2-7|TRBD2
CASSLRAGVVQYF
TGTGCCAGCAGCTTACGGGCGGGAGTGGTGCAGTACTTC
>TRBV12-3/TRBV12-4|few|TRBJ1-3|NA
CASSLTGGNTIYF
TGTGCCAGCAGTCTAACAGGGGGAAACACCATATATTTT
>TRBV2|NA|TRBJ1-4|TRBD1
CASRPTGEFGEKLFF
TGTGCCAGCAGACCCACAGGGGAATTTGGCGAAAAACTGTTTTTT
>TRBV11-2|NA|TRBJ1-5|NA
CASSLDPRSNQPQHF
TGTGCCAGCAGCTTAGATCCCCGGAGCAATCAGCCCCAGCATTTT
>TRBV18|few|TRBJ2-1|NA
CASSPPSRNNEQFF
TGTGCCAGCTCACCTCCTAGTAGGAACAATGAGCAGTTCTTC
>TRBV7-8|once|TRBJ2-1|TRBD2
CASSRVPSGGANEQFF
TGTGCCAGCAGCCGTGTCCCTAGCGGGGGCGCGAATGAGCAGTTCTTC
>TRBV5-1|NA|TRBJ1-2|NA
CASSLLGEGYGYTF
TGCGCCAGCAGCCTCCTCGGGGAGGGGTATGGCTACACCTTC
>TRBV12-3/TRBV12-4|NA|TRBJ1-2|NA
CASSSTGGRRYTF
TGTGCCAGCAGTTCTACGGGGGGGCGTCGCTACACCTTC
>TRBV18|NA|TRBJ2-6|NA
CASSPLNLMQVYSGANVLTF
TGTGCCAGCTCACCCCTCAACCTTATGCAGGTGTACTCTGGGGCCAACGTCCTGACTTTC
>TRBV6-5|NA|TRBJ2-1|NA
CASKGGISYNEQFF
TGTGCCAGCAAGGGCGGGATATCCTACAATGAGCAGTTCTTC
>TRBV9|NA|TRBJ1-4|TRBD1
CASSEAGTGYEKLFF
TGTGCCAGCAGCGAGGCCGGGACAGGATATGAAAAACTGTTTTTT
>TRBV6-1|NA|TRBJ1-5|TRBD1
CASSEGTGIYQPQHF
TGTGCCAGCAGTGAAGGGACAGGAATCTATCAGCCCCAGCATTTT
>TRBV28|NA|TRBJ1-5|TRBD1
CASLRDRGLKPQHF
TGTGCCAGCTTGAGGGACAGGGGTTTGAAGCCCCAGCATTTT
>TRBV18|once|TRBJ2-5|NA
CASSPFSQETQYF
TGTGCCAGCTCACCGTTCTCCCAAGAGACCCAGTACTTC
>TRBV21-1|few|TRBJ1-2|NA
CASSMRQGGYTF
TGTGCCAGCAGCATGCGACAGGGTGGCTACACCTTC
>TRBV11-3|few|TRBJ1-3|TRBD1
CASSFGQEHTIYF
TGTGCCAGCAGCTTCGGACAGGAACACACCATATATTTT
>TRBV5-1|NA|TRBJ2-2|NA
CASKQGGAGELFF
TGCGCCAGCAAACAGGGAGGGGCCGGGGAGCTGTTTTTT
>TRBV11-2|NA|TRBJ1-5|TRBD1
CASSPVAGTANQPQHF
TGTGCCAGCAGCCCCGTGGCCGGGACAGCTAATCAGCCCCAGCATTTT
>TRBV18|NA|TRBJ1-4|TRBD1
CASSSGQGSSEKLFF
TGTGCCAGCTCATCGGGACAGGGTTCCAGTGAAAAACTGTTTTTT
>TRBV30|NA|TRBJ1-2|NA
CAWSGKGGSFLYGYTF
TGTGCCTGGAGTGGGAAGGGGGGGTCCTTCCTCTATGGCTACACCTTC
>TRBV5-8|once|TRBJ2-1|TRBD1
CASSLRGTGAGEQFF
TGTGCCAGCAGCTTGAGGGGGACAGGGGCGGGGGAGCAGTTCTTC
>TRBV5-1|NA|TRBJ2-1|TRBD2
CASSLGTGGSLSSYNEQFF
TGCGCCAGCAGCTTGGGAACCGGGGGGTCATTAAGCTCCTACAATGAGCAGTTCTTC
>TRBV6-5|NA|TRBJ2-1|TRBD1
CASSSLRQGAGSEQFF
TGTGCCAGCAGTTCCCTTAGACAGGGAGCAGGCAGTGAGCAGTTCTTC
>TRBV19|NA|TRBJ1-2|TRBD1
CASSRGQGLSLGYTF
TGTGCCAGTAGTAGAGGACAGGGGCTCAGTCTTGGCTACACCTTC
>TRBV7-9|once|TRBJ2-3|TRBD1
CATGTDGWVQYF
TGTGCCACCGGGACAGATGGGTGGGTGCAGTATTTT
>TRBV7-2|once|TRBJ1-1|TRBD1
CASRETGFNTEAFF
TGTGCCAGCAGAGAGACAGGGTTTAACACTGAAGCTTTCTTT
>TRBV7-9|NA|TRBJ2-1|TRBD2
CASSSPASGLNNEQFF
TGTGCCAGCAGCTCCCCCGCTAGCGGTCTCAACAATGAGCAGTTCTTC
>TRBV11-3|NA|TRBJ1-2|TRBD1
CASSLGDRGGYTF
TGTGCCAGCAGCTTAGGAGACAGGGGTGGCTACACCTTC
>TRBV11-2|NA|TRBJ2-3|NA
CASSRFQGTDTQYF
TGTGCCAGCAGCCGATTTCAGGGTACAGATACGCAGTATTTT
>TRBV29-1|NA|TRBJ2-2|TRBD1
CSVQTGTGNTGELFF
TGCAGCGTGCAGACCGGGACAGGGAACACCGGGGAGCTGTTTTTT
>TRBV29-1|NA|TRBJ1-2|TRBD1
CSVRTGGSGGYTF
TGCAGCGTTAGGACAGGGGGCTCTGGTGGCTACACCTTC
>TRBV18|NA|TRBJ1-2|TRBD1
CASSPSGQGYGYTF
TGTGCCAGCTCACCTTCCGGACAGGGGTATGGCTACACCTTC
>TRBV18|NA|TRBJ1-5|NA
CASSPSGTSNQPQHF
TGTGCCAGCTCACCATCGGGTACTAGCAATCAGCCCCAGCATTTT
>TRBV9|NA|TRBJ2-1|NA
CASSVGGGEQFF
TGTGCCAGCAGCGTAGGGGGCGGAGAGCAGTTCTTC
>TRBV5-1|NA|TRBJ2-3|TRBD2
CASSFRASGGGDTQYF
TGCGCCAGCAGCTTTAGGGCCAGCGGGGGAGGAGATACGCAGTATTTT
>TRBV28|NA|TRBJ1-3|NA
CASSLDPQVGLGANTIYF
TGTGCCAGCAGTTTAGATCCCCAAGTCGGCTTAGGGGCGAACACCATATATTTT
>TRBV5-1|NA|TRBJ2-2|NA
CASSSNREAELFF
TGCGCCAGCAGCTCAAACAGGGAAGCGGAGCTGTTTTTT
>TRBV6-5|NA|TRBJ1-5|TRBD1
CASSPTPGQGVAQHF
TGTGCCAGCAGTCCCACCCCTGGGCAGGGGGTAGCCCAGCATTTT
>TRBV9|NA|TRBJ2-1|NA
CASSGALDFNEQFF
TGTGCCAGCAGCGGGGCACTAGACTTCAATGAGCAGTTCTTC
>TRBV25-1|NA|TRBJ2-7|NA
CASYYEQYF
TGTGCCAGCTATTACGAGCAGTACTTC